A single sample gave rise to the 23 T cell receptor beta chains below, sequenced in a study of T-cell reconstitution after alpha-beta-depleted transplantation in children. Using unique molecular identifiers, the investigators prepared the TCRbeta library. One entry per CDR3 protein, called by TCRdb with MiXCR from the PCR reads. Among 250,000 to 350,000 distinct CDR3 sequences listed, nearly 10% were seen once. Here the sequenced sample was PBMCs from the stem cell graft donor, taken from the stem cell graft. The receptor set was obtained from a human donor who donated a stem cell graft to a child with SCID.

This clonotype was picked up a small number of times. The V and J genes are TRBV20-1 and TRBJ2-7; no clear D gene. CDR3 length equals 17 residues. Germline loops: CDR1 DFQATT, CDR2 SNEGSKA (reference sequence). V lost 1 base to trimming and J lost 1 base, with 20 bases between them. The CDR3 DNA sequence: TGCAGTGCTAGAGCCCCCGGCATAGGGCGTAGGTCCTACGAGCAGTACTTC. Its translation is CSARAPGIGRRSYEQYF.

The V gene is TRBV5-1, the J gene TRBJ2-2; D uncertain. The V gene's germline CDR1 is SGHRS and CDR2 YFSETQ. The CDR3 spans 13 residues. V was cut by 6 bases and J by 0 bases, with 6 bases left in between. This chain's CDR3 is CASNPANTGELFF. The CDR3 nucleotides read TGCGCCAGCAACCCCGCGAACACCGGGGAGCTGTTTTTT.

This clonotype came up many times. The chain recombines TRBV5-1 with TRBJ2-3; 9 bases fit TRBD1. The CDR3 length is 17 residues. Trimming cost V 1 base and J 1 base; bases outside gene matches: 7. Per germline, CDR1 SGHRS and CDR2 YFSETQ. The CDR3 DNA follows: TGCGCCAGCAGCTTGTTCAAACAGGGGGCTGGCACAGATACGCAGTATTTT. Protein: CASSLFKQGAGTDTQYF. Based on the CDR3 plus reference TRBV5-1 and TRBJ2-3, the full variable domain is KAGVTQTPRYLIKTRGQQVTLSCSPISGHRSVSWYQQTPGQGLQFLFEYFSETQRNKGNFPGRFSGRQFSNSRSEMNVSTLELGDSALYLCASSLFKQGAGTDTQYFGPGTRLTVL.

This clonotype was seen only a few times. The chain combines TRBV12-3 or TRBV12-4 with TRBJ2-7; D perhaps matches TRBD1 (6 bases). The V end lost 1 base, the J end lost 1 base, and 11 bases lay between the germline ends. The CDR3 is 15 residues long. CDR3 residues: CASSLGQVPSYEQYF. CDR3 DNA sequence: TGTGCCAGCAGTTTAGGACAGGTCCCGTCCTACGAGCAGTACTTC.

This clonotype has a count of ten or more. The rearrangement uses TRBV5-1 and TRBJ2-5; no clear D gene. V lost 0 bases and J 2 bases, leaving 5 bases between the germline ends. CDR1 is SGHRS and CDR2 is YFSETQ in the germline V gene. The CDR3 length is 13 residues. CDR3 amino acids: CASSLVIQETQYF. CDR3 in DNA: TGCGCCAGCAGCTTGGTTATTCAAGAGACCCAGTACTTC. Combining the CDR3 with reference TRBV5-1 and TRBJ2-5 gives the whole variable domain KAGVTQTPRYLIKTRGQQVTLSCSPISGHRSVSWYQQTPGQGLQFLFEYFSETQRNKGNFPGRFSGRQFSNSRSEMNVSTLELGDSALYLCASSLVIQETQYFGPGTRLLVL.

The chain uses TRBV7-2 and TRBJ2-3, with D perhaps TRBD2 (5 bases). The V end was cut by 5 bases, the J end by 1 base, with 13 bases between. The germline gives CDR1 SGHTA, CDR2 FQGNSA. This CDR3 contains 15 residues. CDR3 sequence (DNA): TGTGCCAGCAGCACTCTGTCCGGGGGCACAGATACGCAGTATTTT. Amino acids: CASSTLSGGTDTQYF.

This clonotype was counted only a few times. The V and J genes are TRBV7-2 and TRBJ2-2; D is possibly TRBD2 (7 bases). V lost 1 base and J lost 5, with 14 bases in between. Germline V lookup: CDR1 SGHTA, CDR2 FQGNSA. The CDR3 is 16 amino acids. CDR3 coding DNA: TGTGCCAGCAGCTTAGGATGGAGGGGGGGGACCGGGGAGCTGTTTTTT. It encodes CASSLGWRGGTGELFF.

This clonotype has more than one count but fewer than ten. The V call is TRBV9, the J call TRBJ2-3; 13 bases fit TRBD2. This CDR3 has 17 amino acids. Germline CDR1 and CDR2: SGDLS and YYNGEE. Trimming removed 3 bases from V and 1 base from J; junction bases left unmatched: 5. The DNA for the CDR3 is TGTGCCAGCAGCGGATTTACTAGCGGGGGGGGCACAGATACGCAGTATTTT. Protein: CASSGFTSGGGTDTQYF.

The chain uses TRBV2 and TRBJ2-7; a possible D gene is TRBD1 (6 bases). Trimming removed 2 bases from V and 3 bases from J, with 8 bases in between. The CDR3 is 13 residues long. Germline CDR1 and CDR2: SNHLY and FYNNEI. DNA of the CDR3: TGTGCCAGCAGTGAACAGGGGATCTACGAGCAGTACTTC. Protein: CASSEQGIYEQYF.

This clonotype appeared many times. This sequence joins TRBV4-1 and TRBJ1-2, with TRBD1 matching over 11 bases. V trimming: 3 bases; J trimming: 8 bases; junction bases outside the gene matches: 2. The CDR3 is 13 residues long. Germline CDR1 is MGHRA and CDR2 is YSYEKL. CDR3 sequence: CASSQGQGEGYTF. DNA for the CDR3: TGCGCCAGCAGCCAGGGACAGGGGGAAGGCTACACCTTC.

The chain couples TRBV5-6 to TRBJ2-3, with no clear D. Germline V gives CDR1 SGHDT, CDR2 YYEEEE. The length of the CDR3 is 16 residues. V was cut by 4 bases and J by 0 bases, with 15 bases left in between. The CDR3 nucleotides are TGTGCCAGCAGCGTTCGCTCGGCGTATAGCACAGATACGCAGTATTTT. This sequence encodes CASSVRSAYSTDTQYF. The full variable domain, with the rest looked up from reference TRBV5-6 and TRBJ2-3, is DAGVTQSPTHLIKTRGQQVTLRCSPKSGHDTVSWYQQALGQGPQFIFQYYEEEERQRGNFPDRFSGHQFPNYSSELNVNALLLGDSALYLCASSVRSAYSTDTQYFGPGTRLTVL.

The genes are TRBV5-5 and TRBJ1-5; tentatively, D is TRBD1 (6 bases). This CDR3 comprises 15 residues. CDR1 is SGHKS, CDR2 YYEKEE, per germline (reference sequence). Deletions cut 2 bases from V and 3 bases from J, with 12 bases between. The CDR3 protein is CASSFYTGNNQPQHF. The CDR3 region has the DNA TGTGCCAGCAGCTTTTATACAGGGAACAATCAGCCCCAGCATTTT.

This clonotype was seen only a few times. The chain couples TRBV12-3 or TRBV12-4 to TRBJ1-2; no clear D gene. There are 15 residues in the CDR3. The ends were cut back, 6 bases at V and 0 bases at J, with 14 bases in the middle. For the CDR3, the DNA is TGTGCCAGCAGCCGACCCGTCTTAGCTAACTATGGCTACACCTTC. Translated, it gives CASSRPVLANYGYTF.

This clonotype was counted between two and nine times. V is TRBV18 and J is TRBJ1-2; 9 bases are shared with TRBD1. Germline values: CDR1 KGHSH, CDR2 LQKENI. The CDR3 consists of 17 residues. The junction had 9 bases not matched to a gene; V was cut back by 4 bases and J by 0 bases. The CDR3 nucleotides are TGTGCCAGCTCACGCCCGGGACAGGGAAGCGCTAACTATGGCTACACCTTC. Translating gives CASSRPGQGSANYGYTF.

Ten or more counts support this clonotype. The chain joins TRBV5-6 to TRBJ1-2, with 9 bases that match TRBD1. This CDR3 has 14 amino acids. The ends lost 0 bases at V and 4 bases at J; junction bases unmatched: 1. CDR1 SGHDT and CDR2 YYEEEE come from the germline V gene. The CDR3 coding sequence is TGTGCCAGCAGCTTGGGGACAGGGGCCTATGGCTACACCTTC. This translates into CASSLGTGAYGYTF.

This clonotype was seen ten or more times. The rearrangement uses TRBV5-1 and TRBJ2-2, with D uncertain. Germline loops: CDR1 SGHRS, CDR2 YFSETQ. Trimming removed 1 base from V and 1 base from J, with 8 bases in between. This CDR3 is 15 amino acids long. In DNA form, the CDR3 reads TGCGCCAGCAGCTTGTTAGCCAGGAACACCGGGGAGCTGTTTTTT. It is translated as CASSLLARNTGELFF.

V gene TRBV3-1 combines with J gene TRBJ2-1; D is ambiguous. V lost 0 bases, J lost 8 bases, and 11 bases lay in between. The CDR3 consists of 14 residues. CDR1 is LGHDT and CDR2 is YNNKEL in the germline V gene (reference sequence). In nucleotides, the CDR3 is TGTGCCAGCAGCCAAGATCCCAGTATATATGAGCAGTTCTTC. It translates to CASSQDPSIYEQFF.

The V call is TRBV2, the J call TRBJ1-1; maybe TRBD1 (5 bases). Trimming stripped 2 bases from V and 1 base from J, with 14 bases between. The CDR3 extends over 16 amino acids. Looked up from germline, CDR1 is SNHLY and CDR2 is FYNNEI. Written as DNA, the CDR3 is TGTGCCAGCAGTGAACGCTCGGCAGGGAAGAACACTGAAGCTTTCTTT. Amino acid sequence: CASSERSAGKNTEAFF.

The CDR3 sequence is CSAPGQNTGELFF. The DNA of the CDR3 is TGCAGTGCCCCGGGACAGAACACCGGGGAGCTGTTTTTT. V is TRBV20-1 and J is TRBJ2-2; weak D call: TRBD1 (6 bases). The germline V and J ends were trimmed by 6 bases and 1 base, with 9 bases remaining between them. Germline V lookup: CDR1 DFQATT, CDR2 SNEGSKA (reference sequence). The CDR3 has 13 residues.

This clonotype was detected many times. J is TRBJ2-1 and V is TRBV20-1, with D perhaps matching TRBD1 (7 bases). CDR1 is DFQATT and CDR2 is SNEGSKA in the germline V gene (reference sequence). The CDR3 covers 14 residues. Trimming shortened V by 6 bases and J by 9 bases, and 21 bases separated the two germline ends. CDR3 sequence (DNA): TGCAGTGCGATCTACAGGGGTGCGGGGACTGAGCAGTTCTTC. Amino acids: CSAIYRGAGTEQFF.

The chain has TRBV5-6 and TRBJ2-1; tentatively, D is TRBD1 (5 bases). There are 14 residues in the CDR3. V dropped 2 bases and J dropped 5 bases, with 11 bases sitting between them. Germline V gene sequence: CDR1 SGHDT, CDR2 YYEEEE. The DNA of the CDR3 is TGTGCCAGCAGCTTTCCCCCAGGGAACAATGAGCAGTTCTTC. Its translation: CASSFPPGNNEQFF.

The rearrangement uses TRBV5-1 and TRBJ1-2; the match to TRBD1 covers 12 bases. In germline, CDR1 is SGHRS, CDR2 YFSETQ. With 3 bases clipped from V and 8 bases from J, the junction kept 8 bases outside the gene matches. The CDR3 spans 15 residues. The chain's CDR3 is CASSSGTGGAGGYTF. CDR3 in DNA: TGCGCCAGCAGCTCCGGGACAGGGGGCGCGGGAGGCTACACCTTC.

This clonotype was counted at least ten times. This chain joins TRBV5-1 and TRBJ1-1; D not resolved. Between the trimmed V and J ends, which lost 2 bases and 4 bases, there was a span of 12 bases. CDR3 length: 14 residues. CDR1 is SGHRS, CDR2 YFSETQ, per germline. The CDR3 region is CASSLGNSFTEAFF. The CDR3 DNA sequence: TGCGCCAGCAGCTTAGGGAACAGTTTCACTGAAGCTTTCTTT.